These T cell receptor beta chains were read from a single sample in a study of T cell responses to AZD1222 COVID-19 vaccine. Method: immunoSEQ multiplex PCR; TCRdb's copy keeps in-frame clones and lacks some. The sample lists 120,000 to 150,000 clones; around 93% were seen once. This sample comprised peripheral blood, obtained on day 0 of AZD1222 vaccination. The source of these receptors is an adult in good health. Both conserved end residues are trimmed from each CDR3.

>TRBV3-1/TRBV3-2
ASSQEALSGYT
>TRBV7-9
ASSPSGSYNSPLH
>TRBV20-1
SAPLADTQY
>TRBV9
ASSPAKWGTSYEQY
>TRBV5-1
ASSPGQGYDEQY
>TRBV5-5
ASSTTGYGYT
>TRBV6-5
ASSPRVDEQY
>TRBV4-1
ASSQESRNTEAF
>TRBV21-1
ASSKEGTGETEAF
>TRBV19
ASGRSWYEQY
>TRBV4-1
ASSHLLGGQGTSNEKLF
>TRBV9
ASSVGAGGYNEQF
>TRBV19
ASSILRDSGGYT
>TRBV4-1
ASSQLPYNEQF
>TRBV3-1/TRBV3-2
ASSRSWVVSGNTIY
>TRBV14
ASSQARAGLAGENEQF
>TRBV30
AWSVWGSGRVTEAF
>TRBV2
ASRRGQSSYNEQF
>TRBV7-8
ASSQNYDTGTPLH
>TRBV7-8
ASSSQRGVAGELF
>TRBV4-1
ASSQVLANEQF
>TRBV4-1
ASSPHGTGVVSFYT
>TRBV28
ASSPPIPYEQY
>TRBV27
ASSLVWGLHSGANVLT
>TRBV9
ASSVGPDLYEQY
>TRBV11-2
ASSFLAGMNNEQF
>TRBV2
ASSEERLGNSPLH
>TRBV6-5
ASSRITTDTQY
>TRBV27
ASSFRKASTEAF
>TRBV2
ASTGDTTYEQY
>TRBV9
ASSGILGGEQF
>TRBV27
ASSFSGPWRGRNYGYT
>TRBV5-5
ASSPRGGRYGYT
>TRBV7-9
ASRGSTNYGYT
>TRBV5-1
ASRLGLAGKIGTDTQY
>TRBV3-1/TRBV3-2
ASSQGSAVYTEAF
>TRBV7-3
ASSFEGTYGYT
>TRBV20-1
SAGQGDGYT
>TRBV6-1
ASSEMRRGHTGELF
>TRBV14
ASSIDYEQY
>TRBV7-3
ASSLYGQAPYNEQF
>TRBV6-5
ASSYGGQSYEQY
>TRBV7-9
ASSLGGNEKLF
>TRBV5-1
ASSLLAGDRY
>TRBV19
ASSIDHWVDTQY